This paragraph reports one TCR beta chain. Its antigen is not yet known. No base quality information exists; no much larger clone differs at one position. This sample is drawn from a study of T cell clonotyping in hematopoietic cell transplantation (dated by TCRdb to about 2021). At the level of the whole study: Recipient samples taken before transplant were collected after cytoreduction. In the study, 150 or so blood samples were gathered from under 45 consecutive transplant recipients and their related donors. Recruitment of patients ran from September 2015 to early 2017, and follow-up continued until late 2020 or until death. Findings and caveats that apply to the study as a whole: Just a small fraction of recipient repertoires overlapped with donor repertoires, and more than 95% appeared de novo at the given depth. After transplant, TCR diversity in recipients dropped, and pathologically expanded clonotypes increased progressively from day 30 to day 180. Sample size was limited, and cells were not sorted, so CD4 and CD8 repertoire contributions could not be separated. Donor and pretransplant recipient Inverse Simpson Index values predicted broader posttransplant TCR repertoire diversity.

The germline V gene (reference sequence) specifies MNHNY as CDR1 and SVGAGI as CDR2. Measured from the cysteine to the phenylalanine, the CDR3 is 14 residues long. Solely the CDR3 DNA is kept, with 42 bases framed from the first base. V is cut back by 7 bases and J by 2 bases, with 6 bases in the junction unmatched. Taken with the paper, the label for time point translates to: recipient sample about 28 days before transplant, after cytoreduction. Blood from recipients was drawn about 28 days before transplant and again at days 30, 100 and 180 after transplant. Nuclei Lysis Solution was used to extract genomic DNA from fresh or cryopreserved unfractionated peripheral blood mononuclear cells. With the immunoSEQ assay, which is a bias-controlled multiplex PCR relying on V- and J-specific primers, TCR beta CDR3 regions were amplified from genomic DNA. A proprietary barcode and Illumina adapter sequences were added to the CDR3 amplicons in a second PCR step. An Illumina MiSeq instrument was used to sequence the CDR3 libraries. Per the authors' processing: Export and quality control were handled in immunoSEQ Analyzer 3.0, while downstream analyses relied on R Bioconductor and Immunarch. Only productive rearrangements within the normalized downsampled data set were used in the calculation of repertoire metrics. In the normalized cohort, a clonotype counted as pathologically expanded if the clonotype was larger than 5 templates. Repertoire diversity was measured with the Inverse Simpson Index. CMV-specificity analyses were carried out on the non-normalized data set to capture all clonotypes. The immuneACCESS repertoire file appears here via TCRdb, limited to in-frame rearrangements. These files lack a portion of the clones; in checked studies, under half of the deficit traces to unresolved V genes, and the cause of the others is not known. V, J and clone size derive from that table, while D and trimming were established from the DNA sequence. This sample is represented by roughly 24,000 clones; around 83% of them were singletons. The ten largest clones capture 24% of the sample.

This specimen consisted of peripheral blood mononuclear cells, obtained before stem cell transplant. This TCR derives from a woman in her fifties or sixties with acute myeloid leukemia. Some clones in this sample may be carry-over from other donors' samples. Recombination joined TRBV6-6 with TRBJ2-5, with 8 middle bases fitting TRBD2. The sequence in DNA is TGTGCCAGCACCGGGGGGGACTATCAAGAGACCCAGTACTTC. This encodes CASTGGDYQETQYF.